The clone carrying this TCR beta chain was seen a few times. Its specificity is unknown. One end of the junction does not line up with germline, which may come from a read error. This specimen comes from a study of cytomegalovirus exposure and HLA in healthy donors. Amplification used 60 Vbeta primers and 13 Jbeta primers. Profiling relied on immunoSEQ multiplex PCR, and the TCRdb table lists in-frame clones only, not all of them. The table records fewer than 200,000 clones, approximately 71% of them present only once. Study-wide points: In a later analysis, HLA-C alleles had the fewest associated TCRs, DRB1 alleles the most. As a later analysis showed, several of the most significant clusters appeared to be linked to common viral pathogens.

The CDR3 loop spans 13 amino acids. CDR1 and CDR2 (germline): SGHTA, FQGTGA. This clonotype was sampled from a girl aged 5 to 17 in good health and CMV-seronegative. The chain joins TRBV7-3 to TRBJ1-1, with no clear D. The specimen was PBMCs. DNA of the CDR3: TGTGCCAGCAGCCTAACTCCCGGGACTGAAGCTTTCTTT. Translated, it gives CASSLTPGTEAFF.